The subject of this entry is one T cell receptor (beta chain). Its antigen is not known. In the same sample, other DNA sequences code for this CDR3. This specimen comes from a study of shared clonotypes between healthy human individuals. Study-wide results and caveats: The represented genetic and exposure-history diversity was limited by the small number of donors. Across subsets, estimated richness was generally greater for naive than for memory populations. Between a few donors, naive CD4 clonotypes were shared at a level of about 5%.

The table came from immunoSEQ multiplex PCR; TCRdb's copy has only in-frame clones and leaves some out. The repertoire holds some 2 million clones, with roughly 94% as singletons. The CDR3 totals 13 residues. After removal of 4 bases from V and 6 bases from J, the junction contained 7 bases not matched to a gene. The germline gives CDR1 SGHKS, CDR2 YYEKEE (reference sequence). CD45RO-negative, CCR7-positively selected cells formed the naive CD8 fraction, excluding terminally differentiated effector memory CD45RA+ cells. Healthy and HIV-negative, the adult donors had no recent acute infections or vaccinations.

J is TRBJ2-7 and V is TRBV5-5, with TRBD1 matching over 7 bases. The sample comprised naive CD8+ T cells sorted from blood. The receptor was isolated from a man aged 18 to 35 in good health. The CDR3 DNA is TGTGCCAGCAGCGGAGACAGGGTCGGCGAGCAGTACTTC. Translated, it gives CASSGDRVGEQYF.